This T cell receptor beta chain was recovered during a study of shared clonotypes between healthy human individuals. Generated by immunoSEQ multiplex PCR, the TCRdb table keeps only in-frame clones and is missing some. The sample holds almost 750,000 clones, approximately 77% seen once. The TCR sequence derives from a woman aged 30 to 39 in good health. The sample comprised memory CD4+ T cells sorted from blood. Documented subset: CD45RA-negative fraction.

CDR3: CASGLVLERNVGAQFF. CDR3 in DNA: TGTGCTAGTGGTTTGGTGTTAGAGAGAAATGTTGGAGCGCAGTTCTTC. V and J are TRBV12-5 and TRBJ2-1; D remains unclear. This CDR3 contains 16 residues. CDR1 is LGHNT, CDR2 FRNRAP, per germline. V was pared by 0 bases and J by 12 bases, with 21 bases between.